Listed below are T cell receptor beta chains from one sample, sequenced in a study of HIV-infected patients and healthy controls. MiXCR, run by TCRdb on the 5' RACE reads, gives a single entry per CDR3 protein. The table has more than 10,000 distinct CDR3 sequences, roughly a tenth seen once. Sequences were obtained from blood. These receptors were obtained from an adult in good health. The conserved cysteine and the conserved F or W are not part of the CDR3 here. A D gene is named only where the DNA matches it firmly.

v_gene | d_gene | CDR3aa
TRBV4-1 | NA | ASSHPSGRGARNIQY
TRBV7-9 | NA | ASSLTEGAEAF
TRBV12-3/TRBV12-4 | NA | ASSKPGVPNTEAF
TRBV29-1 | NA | SVESRGGDTQY
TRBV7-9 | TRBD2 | ASSGGAASSSGDPYEQY
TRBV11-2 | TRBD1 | ASSLGQGSNYGYT
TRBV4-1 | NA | ASSLVAPGGGGYNEQF
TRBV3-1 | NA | ASSLYRDTGELF
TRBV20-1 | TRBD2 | TLEGLAGGPGRLSTDTQY
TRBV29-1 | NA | SVGPGPMNTEAF
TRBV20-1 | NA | SARTRAGPQYTQY
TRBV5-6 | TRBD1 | ASSRDSFTDTQY
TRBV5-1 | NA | ASSPQAGGSTGELF
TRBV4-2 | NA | ASSQVPDTTYGYT
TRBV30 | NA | ASRSQSENIQY
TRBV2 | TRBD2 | ASTSGTSGYNEQF
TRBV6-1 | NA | ASSLSQGSSYNEQF
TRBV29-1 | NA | SVETGEVEQY
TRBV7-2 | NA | ASSWATDTQY
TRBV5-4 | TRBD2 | ASSLVRTSGRVDEQY
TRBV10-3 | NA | AISESNFGELF
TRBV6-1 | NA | ASRIIENSPLH
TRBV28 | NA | ATHLHGNQPQH
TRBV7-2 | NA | ASSLTQGYQPQH
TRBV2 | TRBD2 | ASFGRGGQY
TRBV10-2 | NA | ASSAATSTAYNEKLF
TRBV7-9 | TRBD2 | ASSLVLRLASTGELF
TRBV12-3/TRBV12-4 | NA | ASSLNGRPRPF
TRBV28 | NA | ASSLVGASDTQY